This T cell receptor (beta chain) stems from a study of T cell repertoires in ileal Crohn's disease. Data came from immunoSEQ multiplex PCR; TCRdb stores just in-frame clones and leaves some out. Of roughly 10,000 clones in the sample, about nine tenths were seen once. Time point indicated: inflamed ileum from the surgical specimen. V lost 3 bases to trimming and J lost 2 bases, with 7 bases between them. The CDR3 totals 13 residues. Germline CDR1 and CDR2: MNHNY and SVGAGI (reference sequence). Sequences were obtained from ileal tissue. The sequence derives from an adult with Crohn's disease. The rearrangement joins TRBV6-6 to TRBJ1-2, with a weak D call TRBD1 (6 bases). The chain's CDR3 is CASSYGQNYGYTF. The CDR3 DNA is TGTGCCAGCAGTTATGGACAGAACTATGGCTACACCTTC.